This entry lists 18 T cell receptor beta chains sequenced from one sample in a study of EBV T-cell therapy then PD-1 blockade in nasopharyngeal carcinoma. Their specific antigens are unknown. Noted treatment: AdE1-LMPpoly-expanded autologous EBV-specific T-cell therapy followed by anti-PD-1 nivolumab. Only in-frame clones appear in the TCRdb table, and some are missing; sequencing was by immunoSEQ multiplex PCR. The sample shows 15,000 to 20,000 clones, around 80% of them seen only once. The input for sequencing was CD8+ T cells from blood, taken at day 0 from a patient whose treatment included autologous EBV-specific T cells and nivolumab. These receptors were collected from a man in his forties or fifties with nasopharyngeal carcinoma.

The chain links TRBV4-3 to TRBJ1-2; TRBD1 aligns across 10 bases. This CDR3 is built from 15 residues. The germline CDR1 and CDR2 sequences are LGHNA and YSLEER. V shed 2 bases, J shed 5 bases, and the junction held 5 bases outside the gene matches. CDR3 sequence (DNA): TGCGCCAGCAGCCAATGGGACAGGGGTAGTTATGGCTACACCTTC. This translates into CASSQWDRGSYGYTF.

CDR3 sequence: CASSVARGGTEAFF. CDR3 in DNA: TGTGCCAGCAGCGTTGCAAGGGGGGGGACTGAAGCTTTCTTT. The genes are TRBV9 and TRBJ1-1, with D tentatively TRBD1 (6 bases). Between the trimmed V and J ends, which lost 2 bases and 5 bases, there was a span of 13 bases. This CDR3 comprises 14 residues. From germline, CDR1 is SGDLS and CDR2 YYNGEE.

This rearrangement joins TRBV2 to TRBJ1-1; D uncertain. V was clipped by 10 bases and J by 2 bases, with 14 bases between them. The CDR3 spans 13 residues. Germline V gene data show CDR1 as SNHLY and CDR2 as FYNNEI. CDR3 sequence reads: CATPAGGNTEAFF. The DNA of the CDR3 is TGTGCCACTCCCGCCGGCGGCAACACTGAAGCTTTCTTT.

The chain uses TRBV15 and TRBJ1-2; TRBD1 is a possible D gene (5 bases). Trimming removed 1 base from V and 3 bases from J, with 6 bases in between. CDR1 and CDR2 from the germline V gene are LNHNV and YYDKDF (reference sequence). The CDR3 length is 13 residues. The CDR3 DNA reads TGTGCCACCAGCAGAGCGGGGGACTATGGCTACACCTTC. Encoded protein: CATSRAGDYGYTF.

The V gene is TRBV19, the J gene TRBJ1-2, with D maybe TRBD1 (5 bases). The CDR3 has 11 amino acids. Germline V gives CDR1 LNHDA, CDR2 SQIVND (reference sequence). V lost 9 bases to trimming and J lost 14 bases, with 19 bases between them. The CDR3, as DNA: TGTGCCAGCCAAGGACCTACTGGGGGTACCTTC. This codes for CASQGPTGGTF.

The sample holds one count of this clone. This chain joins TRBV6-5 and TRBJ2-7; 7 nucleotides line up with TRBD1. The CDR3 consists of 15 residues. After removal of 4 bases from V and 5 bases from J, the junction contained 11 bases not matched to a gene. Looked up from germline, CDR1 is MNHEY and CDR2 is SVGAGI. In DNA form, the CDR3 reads TGTGCCAGCAGTTCGTACAGGGGCCCCTGGGACGAGCAGTACTTC. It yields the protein CASSSYRGPWDEQYF.

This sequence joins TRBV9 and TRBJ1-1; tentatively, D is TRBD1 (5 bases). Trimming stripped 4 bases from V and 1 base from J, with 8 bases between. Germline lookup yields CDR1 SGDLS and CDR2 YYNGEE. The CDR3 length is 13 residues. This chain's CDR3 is CASSPGTNTEAFF. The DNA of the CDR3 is TGTGCCAGCAGCCCAGGGACGAACACTGAAGCTTTCTTT.

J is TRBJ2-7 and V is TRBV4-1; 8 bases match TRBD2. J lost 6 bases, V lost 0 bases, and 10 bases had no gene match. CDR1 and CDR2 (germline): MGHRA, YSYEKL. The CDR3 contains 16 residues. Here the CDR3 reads CASSQDPAGALVEQYF. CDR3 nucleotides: TGCGCCAGCAGCCAAGATCCAGCGGGGGCTCTGGTCGAGCAGTACTTC.

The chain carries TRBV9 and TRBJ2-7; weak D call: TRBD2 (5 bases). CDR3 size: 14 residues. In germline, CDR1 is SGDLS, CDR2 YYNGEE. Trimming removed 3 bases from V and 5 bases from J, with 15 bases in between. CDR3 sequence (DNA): TGTGCCAGCAGCGGATTACACGGGGTAGACGAGCAGTACTTC. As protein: CASSGLHGVDEQYF.

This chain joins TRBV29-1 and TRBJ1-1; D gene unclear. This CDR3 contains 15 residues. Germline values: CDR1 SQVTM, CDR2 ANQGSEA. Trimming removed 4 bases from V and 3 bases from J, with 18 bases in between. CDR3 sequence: CSVAGTRRFDTEAFF. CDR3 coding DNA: TGCAGCGTTGCCGGAACCCGGCGTTTTGACACTGAAGCTTTCTTT.

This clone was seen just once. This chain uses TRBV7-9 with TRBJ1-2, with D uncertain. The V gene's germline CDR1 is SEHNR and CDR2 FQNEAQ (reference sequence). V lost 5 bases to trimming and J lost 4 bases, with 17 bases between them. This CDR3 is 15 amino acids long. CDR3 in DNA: TGTGCCAGCAGCCAAGACGGGGTATTGAGCTATGGCTACACCTTC. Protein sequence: CASSQDGVLSYGYTF.

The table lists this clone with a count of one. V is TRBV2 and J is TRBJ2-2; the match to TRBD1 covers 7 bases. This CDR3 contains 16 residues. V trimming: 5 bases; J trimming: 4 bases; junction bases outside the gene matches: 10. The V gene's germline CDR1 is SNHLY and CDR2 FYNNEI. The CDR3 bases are TGTGCCAGCAGTTCCCACCGGGACAGACTCACCGGGGAGCTGTTTTTT. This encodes CASSSHRDRLTGELFF.

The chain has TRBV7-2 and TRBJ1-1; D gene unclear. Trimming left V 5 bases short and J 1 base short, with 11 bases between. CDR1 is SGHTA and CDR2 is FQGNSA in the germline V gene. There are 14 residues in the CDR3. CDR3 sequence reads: CASSLLGRNTEAFF. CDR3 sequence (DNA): TGTGCCAGCAGCCTGCTGGGCAGGAACACTGAAGCTTTCTTT.

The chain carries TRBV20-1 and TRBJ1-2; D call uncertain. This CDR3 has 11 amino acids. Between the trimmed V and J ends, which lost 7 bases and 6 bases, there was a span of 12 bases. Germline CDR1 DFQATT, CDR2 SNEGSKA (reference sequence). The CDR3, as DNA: TGCAGTGGCATAAATTGGAATGGCTACACCTTC. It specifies CSGINWNGYTF.

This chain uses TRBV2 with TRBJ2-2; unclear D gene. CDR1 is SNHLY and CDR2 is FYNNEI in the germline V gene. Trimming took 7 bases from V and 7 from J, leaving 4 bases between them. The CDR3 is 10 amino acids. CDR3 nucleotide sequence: TGTGCCAGCATGAGCGGGGAGCTGTTTTTT. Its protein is CASMSGELFF.

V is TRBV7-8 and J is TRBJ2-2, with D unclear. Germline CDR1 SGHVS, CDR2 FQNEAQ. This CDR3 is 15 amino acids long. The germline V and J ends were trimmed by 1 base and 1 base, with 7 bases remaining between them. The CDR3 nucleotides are TGTGCCAGCAGCTTAGTTAGGGAGAACACCGGGGAGCTGTTTTTT. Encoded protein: CASSLVRENTGELFF.

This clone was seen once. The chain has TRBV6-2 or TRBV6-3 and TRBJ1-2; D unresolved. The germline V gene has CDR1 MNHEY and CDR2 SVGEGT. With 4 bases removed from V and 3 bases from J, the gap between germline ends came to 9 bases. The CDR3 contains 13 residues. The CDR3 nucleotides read TGTGCCAGCAGTTCCCAGGACTACTATGGCTACACCTTC. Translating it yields CASSSQDYYGYTF.

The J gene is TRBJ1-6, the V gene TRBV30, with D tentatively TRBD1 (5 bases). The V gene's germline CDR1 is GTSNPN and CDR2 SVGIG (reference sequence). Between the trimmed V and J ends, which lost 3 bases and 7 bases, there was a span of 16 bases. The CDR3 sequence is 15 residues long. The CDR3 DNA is TGTGCCTGGAGGCTCTTGCCAGGGTTCAATTCACCCCTCCACTTT. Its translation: CAWRLLPGFNSPLHF.